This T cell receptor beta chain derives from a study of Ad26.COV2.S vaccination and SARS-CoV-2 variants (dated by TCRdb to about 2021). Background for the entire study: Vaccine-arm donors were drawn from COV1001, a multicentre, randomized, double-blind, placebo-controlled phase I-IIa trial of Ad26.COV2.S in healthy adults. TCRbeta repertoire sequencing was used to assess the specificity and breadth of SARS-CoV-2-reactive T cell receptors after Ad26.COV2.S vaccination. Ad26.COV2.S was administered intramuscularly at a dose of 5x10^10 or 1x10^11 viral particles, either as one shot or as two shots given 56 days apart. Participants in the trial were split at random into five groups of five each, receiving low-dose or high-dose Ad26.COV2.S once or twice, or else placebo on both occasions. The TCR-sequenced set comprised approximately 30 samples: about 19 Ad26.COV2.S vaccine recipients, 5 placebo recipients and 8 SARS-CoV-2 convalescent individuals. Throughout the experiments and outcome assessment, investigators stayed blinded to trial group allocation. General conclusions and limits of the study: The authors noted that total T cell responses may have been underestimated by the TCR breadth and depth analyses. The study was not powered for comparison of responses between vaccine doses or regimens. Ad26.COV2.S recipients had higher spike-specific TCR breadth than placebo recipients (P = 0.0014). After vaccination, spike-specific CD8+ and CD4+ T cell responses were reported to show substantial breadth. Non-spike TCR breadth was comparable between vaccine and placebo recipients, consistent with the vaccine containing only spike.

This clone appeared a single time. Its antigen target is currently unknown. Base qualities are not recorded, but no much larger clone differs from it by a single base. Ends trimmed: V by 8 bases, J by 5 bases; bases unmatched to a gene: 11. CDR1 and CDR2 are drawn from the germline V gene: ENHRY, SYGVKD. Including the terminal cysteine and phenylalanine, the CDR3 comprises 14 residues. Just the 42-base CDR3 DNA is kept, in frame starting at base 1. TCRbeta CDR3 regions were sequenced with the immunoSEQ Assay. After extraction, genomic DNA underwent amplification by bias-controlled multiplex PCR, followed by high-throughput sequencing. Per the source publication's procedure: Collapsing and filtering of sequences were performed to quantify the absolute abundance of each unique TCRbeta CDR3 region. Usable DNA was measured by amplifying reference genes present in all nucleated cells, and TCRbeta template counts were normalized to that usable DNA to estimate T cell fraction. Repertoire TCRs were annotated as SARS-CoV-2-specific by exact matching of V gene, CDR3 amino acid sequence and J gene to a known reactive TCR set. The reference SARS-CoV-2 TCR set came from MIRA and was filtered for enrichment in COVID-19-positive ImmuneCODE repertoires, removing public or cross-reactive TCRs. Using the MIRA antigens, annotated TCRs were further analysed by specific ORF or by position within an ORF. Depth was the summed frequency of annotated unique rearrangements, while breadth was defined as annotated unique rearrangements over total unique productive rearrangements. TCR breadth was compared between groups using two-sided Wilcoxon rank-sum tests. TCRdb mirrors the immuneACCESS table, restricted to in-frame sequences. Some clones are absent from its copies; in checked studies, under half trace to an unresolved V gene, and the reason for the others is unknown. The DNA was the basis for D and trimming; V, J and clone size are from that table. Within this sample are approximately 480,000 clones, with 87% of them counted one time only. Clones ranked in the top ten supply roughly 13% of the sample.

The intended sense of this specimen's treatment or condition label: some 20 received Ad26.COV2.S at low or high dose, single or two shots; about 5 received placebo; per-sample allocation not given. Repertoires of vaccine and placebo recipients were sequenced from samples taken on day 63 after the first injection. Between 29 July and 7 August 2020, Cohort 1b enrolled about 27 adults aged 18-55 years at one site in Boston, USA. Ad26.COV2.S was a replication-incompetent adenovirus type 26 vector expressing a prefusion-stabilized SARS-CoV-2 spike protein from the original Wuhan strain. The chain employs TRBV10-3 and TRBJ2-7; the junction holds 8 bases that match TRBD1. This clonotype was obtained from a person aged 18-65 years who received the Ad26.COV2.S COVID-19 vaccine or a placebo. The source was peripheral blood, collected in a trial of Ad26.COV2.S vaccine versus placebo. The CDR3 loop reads CAIGARTGNHEQYF. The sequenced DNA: TGTGCCATCGGAGCTCGGACAGGGAACCACGAGCAGTACTTC.